The present TCR beta chain was sequenced within a study of T cell repertoires in cytomegalovirus infection (dated 2019 in TCRdb). Context from the whole study: Recently identified HLA-C-restricted CMV epitopes, whose presentation resists viral immunomodulation, were targeted by peptide stimulations together with well-studied HLA-B-restricted epitopes. Because public TCR beta signatures pointed to carriage of CMV infection together with the matching HLA type, the HLA type of each donor mattered for the analysis. Results and caveats for the whole study, not just this receptor: Carriers of CMV infection plus the relevant HLA type were discriminated by the cumulative frequency of public TCR beta family members in the study cohort and in an independent roughly 350-donor cohort. The ex vivo response was dominated by HLA-C-restricted CMV-specific TCR beta clonotypes, which also provided the single most frequent clonotype in two of eight donors.

Instrument used: Illumina HiSeq 1500. In TCRdb, the public reads were trimmed at Q25 with fastp and aligned with MiXCR, with productive beta chains retained. Duplicate CDR3 protein sequences are folded into a single record with the most common DNA and genes. This sample is represented by a few hundred thousand distinct CDR3 sequences; roughly 42% of them were singletons. Around 44% of the sample goes to the ten largest clones. This clonotype was found a few times. Its specific antigen is unknown. A much larger clone lies one base from this, so it may be a read error. The germline V gene specifies SGHTA as CDR1 and FQGNSA as CDR2. There are 13 amino acids in the CDR3, from cysteine to phenylalanine inclusive. The retained sequence is limited to the CDR3, 39 bases, with the frame set at the first base. Cut back by 2 bases and 1 base, the V and J ends lie 5 bases apart. Read against the paper, the sample's treatment or condition label means: in vitro stimulation with specific CMV peptide epitopes to enrich CMV-specific T cells.

Material: cultured PBMCs, obtained from culture after CMV antigen stimulation. This receptor was taken from a human donor in good health (CMV status not recorded). Some clones in this sample may be carry-over from other donors' samples. Recombination joined TRBV7-2 with TRBJ1-1; the D gene lacks a confident call. The nucleotides are TGTGCCAGCAGCTTACACGGGAACACTGAAGCTTTCTTT. Translated, it reads CASSLHGNTEAFF.